Each of the 14 T cell receptor beta chains below was sequenced from the same sample in a study of blood T cell repertoires in COVID-19 (dated by TCRdb to about 2020). Libraries were constructed by the immunoSEQ multiplex PCR assay. In its TCRdb copy, this immuneACCESS table keeps in-frame sequences only and misses some clones. Where compared with another copy, unresolved V genes explain less than half of these, and the others have no known cause. The sample has around 180,000 clones on record, approximately 92% of them singletons. In total, the top ten clones hold 2% to 2.5% of the sample. Specimen: PBMCs or T cells enriched from blood (not recorded which). The source is a woman aged 40 to 55 with acute COVID-19.

V is TRBV2 and J is TRBJ2-1, with 13 nucleotides matching TRBD2. The CDR3 sequence is 15 residues long. Germline V gene lookup returns CDR1 SNHLY and CDR2 FYNNEI. V lost 8 bases to trimming and J lost 6 bases; unmatched junction nucleotides: 7. Here the CDR3 DNA reads TGTGCCAGCGGAACGGGACTAGCGGGATTCAATGAGCAGTTCTTC. Its protein is CASGTGLAGFNEQFF.

This chain links TRBV18 with TRBJ1-5; TRBD1 might be the D (5 bases). The germline CDR1 and CDR2 sequences are KGHSH and LQKENI. Deletions cut 4 bases from V and 0 bases from J, with 10 bases between. CDR3 size: 15 residues. The CDR3 region is CASSQGSDSNQPQHF. As DNA, the CDR3 is TGTGCCAGCTCACAGGGGTCCGATAGCAATCAGCCCCAGCATTTT.

The chain recombines TRBV2 with TRBJ2-7; a weak D match, TRBD1 (6 bases). The CDR3 totals 14 residues. V was shortened by 4 bases and J by 3 bases, with 13 bases between the two germline ends. Germline assignment: CDR1 SNHLY and CDR2 FYNNEI. CDR3 protein: CASSVQGQDYEQYF. The CDR3 DNA is TGTGCCAGCAGTGTACAGGGTCAGGACTACGAGCAGTACTTC.

The chain links TRBV6-6 to TRBJ2-3; 8 bases match TRBD1. The germline V gene encodes CDR1 MNHNY and CDR2 SVGAGI (reference sequence). The J segment lost 1 base and the V segment lost 5 bases, leaving 14 bases of the junction unmatched. The length of the CDR3 is 18 residues. The CDR3 nucleotides are TGTGCCAGCAGTCGACAGGACAGGGTTGGCTCGGGCACAGATACGCAGTATTTT. This gives the protein CASSRQDRVGSGTDTQYF.

V usage is TRBV20-1 and J usage is TRBJ2-1; the D is unclear. Deletions cut 3 bases from V and 0 bases from J, with 9 bases between. CDR3 size: 14 residues. Per germline, CDR1 DFQATT and CDR2 SNEGSKA (reference sequence). DNA of the CDR3: TGCAGTGCTAGTGGTCTGAGCTCCTACAATGAGCAGTTCTTC. This encodes CSASGLSSYNEQFF.

The chain joins TRBV6-5 to TRBJ2-2; D is unresolved. The V gene's germline CDR1 is MNHEY and CDR2 SVGAGI. This CDR3 spans 12 amino acids. With 8 bases removed from V and 2 bases from J, the gap between germline ends came to 6 bases. The CDR3 here is CASLKNTGELFF. The CDR3 bases are TGTGCCAGCCTTAAAAACACCGGGGAGCTGTTTTTT.

The chain links TRBV28 to TRBJ2-1; TRBD2 matches 11 bases. Trimming cost V 6 bases and J 4 bases; bases outside gene matches: 5. The CDR3 length is 15 residues. From germline, CDR1 is MDHEN and CDR2 SYDVKM. The CDR3 coding sequence is TGTGCCAGCAGCCTGACTAGCGGGGTTTACAATGAGCAGTTCTTC. Translation: CASSLTSGVYNEQFF.

CDR3 amino acids: CSVVSTERSGTQYF. In DNA form, the CDR3 reads TGCAGCGTTGTCAGCACTGAAAGGTCGGGGACCCAGTACTTC. This chain connects TRBV29-1 to TRBJ2-5; D is ambiguous. The CDR3 length is 14 residues. The V and J ends lost 4 bases and 7 bases respectively, with 19 bases between them. CDR1 SQVTM and CDR2 ANQGSEA come from the germline V gene. The full variable domain, completed using reference TRBV29-1 and TRBJ2-5, is SAVISQKPSRDICQRGTSLTIQCQVDSQVTMMFWYRQQPGQSLTLIATANQGSEATYESGFVIDKFPISRPNLTFSTLTVSNMSPEDSSIYLCSVVSTERSGTQYFGPGTRLLVL.

The rearrangement uses TRBV18 and TRBJ1-2; 9 bases are shared with TRBD1. The CDR3 consists of 14 residues. From germline, CDR1 is KGHSH and CDR2 LQKENI. J gave up 4 bases and V 3 bases, and 3 bases lay outside the gene matches. In DNA, the CDR3 is TGTGCCAGCTCACCCAAACAGGGGGCCTATGGCTACACCTTC. Its translation is CASSPKQGAYGYTF. The full variable domain, with the rest looked up from reference TRBV18 and TRBJ1-2, is NAGVMQNPRHLVRRRGQEARLRCSPMKGHSHVYWYRQLPEEGLKFMVYLQKENIIDESGMPKERFSAEFPKEGPSILRIQQVVRGDSAAYFCASSPKQGAYGYTFGSGTRLTVV.

The chain is built from TRBV19 and TRBJ2-1; D may be TRBD1 (6 bases). Germline V gene sequence: CDR1 LNHDA, CDR2 SQIVND (reference sequence). The germline V and J ends were trimmed by 3 bases and 1 base, with 10 bases remaining between them. This CDR3 spans 15 amino acids. The CDR3 DNA sequence: TGTGCCAGTAGTATTGCCGGACAGTCCTACAATGAGCAGTTCTTC. This encodes CASSIAGQSYNEQFF.

The chain is built from TRBV25-1 and TRBJ2-3; the match to TRBD1 covers 8 bases. CDR1 is MGHDK, CDR2 SYGVNS, per germline. The CDR3 extends over 15 amino acids. Trimming at V came to 5 bases and at J to 0 bases, leaving 4 bases not matched to a gene. The CDR3 spells CASSKDRVSTDTQYF. The CDR3 nucleotides are TGTGCCAGCAGTAAGGACAGGGTGAGCACAGATACGCAGTATTTT. The full variable domain, rest sourced from reference TRBV25-1 and TRBJ2-3, is EADIYQTPRYLVIGTGKKITLECSQTMGHDKMYWYQQDPGMELHLIHYSYGVNSTEKGDLSSESTVSRIRTEHFPLTLESARPSHTSQYLCASSKDRVSTDTQYFGPGTRLTVL.

The gene calls are TRBV5-1 and TRBJ2-2; 8 bases fit TRBD2. The J segment lost 5 bases and the V segment lost 0 bases, leaving 9 bases of the junction unmatched. The CDR3 extends over 17 amino acids. Germline loops: CDR1 SGHRS, CDR2 YFSETQ. The CDR3 DNA follows: TGCGCCAGCAGCTTGGAGGTTAGCGGGGTCGAAACCGGGGAGCTGTTTTTT. Residues: CASSLEVSGVETGELFF.

The V call is TRBV6-5, the J call TRBJ2-2; a possible D gene is TRBD2 (6 bases). Germline assignment: CDR1 MNHEY and CDR2 SVGAGI. V dropped 2 bases and J dropped 4 bases, with 11 bases sitting between them. The CDR3 consists of 15 residues. For the CDR3, the DNA is TGTGCCAGCAGTTACGCCGGGAGCTCCACCGGGGAGCTGTTTTTT. Translated: CASSYAGSSTGELFF.

In nucleotides, the CDR3 is TGTGCCAGTAGTCCGTCGACTAGCGGGATCGTGAATGAGCAGTTCTTC. Translated: CASSPSTSGIVNEQFF. This chain connects TRBV19 to TRBJ2-1; TRBD2 agrees at 11 bases. CDR3 size: 16 residues. Germline V gives CDR1 LNHDA, CDR2 SQIVND (reference sequence). V lost 5 bases to trimming and J lost 7 bases; unmatched junction nucleotides: 10.